This section outlines one TCR beta chain sequence together with its context. Its specificity is not known. This specimen belongs to a study of OX40 agonist ivuxolimab in advanced cancers. Study background: People in dose escalation had one of these cancers: hepatocellular carcinoma, melanoma, renal cell or head and neck cancer. Cohort: about 82% men, mean age about 60, aged roughly 20 to 79.

Study conclusions and caveats: CD4+ T cells averaged fewer expanded clones than CD8+ T cells. Clonal expansion from baseline to week 6 occurred in both CD4+ and CD8+ T cells.

There are 15 residues in the CDR3. V lost 0 bases, J lost 3 bases, and 11 bases lay in between. Germline values: CDR1 MNHNY, CDR2 SVGAGI (reference sequence). Profiled with immunoSEQ multiplex PCR; TCRdb holds only in-frame clones, not every one. The data contain around 76,000 clones, 80% to 90% of them singletons. The input for sequencing was CD4+ or CD8+ T cells sorted from blood, taken in a trial of the OX40 agonist ivuxolimab. The TCR originated in an adult with an advanced solid tumor such as melanoma, head and neck, liver or kidney cancer. The V gene is TRBV6-6, the J gene TRBJ1-2; no firm D call. This chain's CDR3 is CASSYSQDGYYGYTF. The DNA of the CDR3 is TGTGCCAGCAGTTACTCCCAGGACGGATACTATGGCTACACCTTC.